The 28 T cell receptor beta chains listed next were all sequenced from one sample in a study of blood T cell repertoires in COVID-19. Measured with immunoSEQ multiplex PCR; TCRdb has only the in-frame clones, and not every one. The sample consists of under 250,000 clones, around nine tenths of them appearing once. Sequenced material: peripheral blood. Receptor source: a woman aged 55-70 years who had recovered from COVID-19.

The chain uses TRBV10-3 and TRBJ2-1, with D possibly TRBD1 on 6 matching bases. CDR1 and CDR2 from the germline V gene are ENHRY and SYGVKD. The CDR3 sequence is 15 residues long. Deletions cut 10 bases from V and 2 bases from J, with 18 bases between. The CDR3 sequence is CATLETGNTYNEQFF. Here the CDR3 DNA reads TGTGCCACCCTTGAGACAGGTAACACCTACAATGAGCAGTTCTTC.

V gene TRBV5-6 combines with J gene TRBJ1-5; D is ambiguous. With 1 base removed from V and 4 bases from J, the gap between germline ends came to 9 bases. The CDR3 has 14 residues. Germline V gene data show CDR1 as SGHDT and CDR2 as YYEEEE. This CDR3 reads CASSLYSLNQPQHF. CDR3 in DNA: TGTGCCAGCAGCTTGTATTCACTTAATCAGCCCCAGCATTTT.

This clone was counted between two and nine times. The chain couples TRBV5-1 to TRBJ1-6; D is unclear. CDR3 size: 16 residues. V was pared by 4 bases and J by 9 bases, with 20 bases between. The germline V gene has CDR1 SGHRS and CDR2 YFSETQ. The CDR3 DNA reads as TGCGCCAGCAGCCTGGTAGGCCTCCGAGAGGGTTCACCCCTCCACTTT. Amino acids: CASSLVGLREGSPLHF.

This sequence joins TRBV3-1 (or the pseudogene TRBV3-2) and TRBJ2-5; D possibly corresponds to TRBD2 (5 bases). V was cut by 3 bases and J by 7 bases, with 18 bases left in between. The germline CDR1 and CDR2 sequences are LGHDT and YNNKEL (reference sequence). The CDR3 has 15 amino acids. CDR3 sequence reads: CASSHTLDFSGTQYF. The DNA of the CDR3 is TGTGCCAGCAGCCACACGCTGGACTTTTCTGGGACCCAGTACTTC.

This sequence joins TRBV21-1 and TRBJ2-7; TRBD1 is the table's D call, not checked against the DNA. TRBV21-1 is assigned pseudogene status. This CDR3 region has 16 residues. The DNA of the CDR3 is TGTGCCAGCATACTATCCGGACAGCCCATCTCCTACGAGCAGTACTTC. Residues: CASILSGQPISYEQYF.

The CDR3 DNA follows: TGCGCCAGCAGCCAAGAACGACAGTCCAATCAGCCCCAGCATTTT. The encoded protein is CASSQERQSNQPQHF. The genes are TRBV4-1 and TRBJ1-5, with D possibly being TRBD1 (5 bases). Deletions cut 0 bases from V and 3 bases from J, with 9 bases between. Per germline, CDR1 MGHRA and CDR2 YSYEKL. The CDR3 is 15 amino acids.

J is TRBJ1-2 and V is TRBV6-5, with a tentative D call TRBD1 (6 bases). Germline V gene data show CDR1 as MNHEY and CDR2 as SVGAGI. Trimming shortened V by 0 bases and J by 12 bases, and 20 bases separated the two germline ends. The CDR3 runs 15 residues. The CDR3: CASSYSWGSGEGNTF. The CDR3 bases are TGTGCCAGCAGTTACTCGTGGGGTTCAGGGGAAGGCAACACCTTC.

The V call is TRBV4-2, the J call TRBJ2-7; D is uncertain. This CDR3 is built from 15 residues. The germline V gene has CDR1 LGHNA and CDR2 YNFKEQ. V lost 4 bases and J lost 0, with 13 bases in between. DNA of the CDR3: TGTGCCAGCAGCCCCTACGTCGGTTTCTCCTACGAGCAGTACTTC. Translating it yields CASSPYVGFSYEQYF.

V and J are TRBV6-5 and TRBJ2-3, with D possibly being TRBD2 (5 bases). The germline CDR1 and CDR2 sequences are MNHEY and SVGAGI. V lost 2 bases, J lost 6 bases, and 9 bases lay in between. The length of the CDR3 is 13 residues. In nucleotides, the CDR3 is TGTGCCAGCAGTTACCCCGAGCGGGATACGCAGTATTTT. Translation: CASSYPERDTQYF.

This rearrangement joins TRBV19 to TRBJ1-5; 7 nucleotides line up with TRBD1. V lost 5 bases to trimming and J lost 4 bases; unmatched junction nucleotides: 5. Germline lookup yields CDR1 LNHDA and CDR2 SQIVND (reference sequence). The CDR3 is 14 residues long. The CDR3 loop is CASSSQGTNQPQHF. CDR3 coding DNA: TGTGCCAGTAGTTCACAGGGGACGAATCAGCCCCAGCATTTT.

V is TRBV3-1 (or the pseudogene TRBV3-2) and J is TRBJ1-2, with 7 nucleotides matching TRBD1. CDR3 size: 16 residues. The J segment lost 2 bases and the V segment lost 4 bases, leaving 10 bases of the junction unmatched. Germline V gene lookup returns CDR1 LGHDT and CDR2 YNNKEL (reference sequence). CDR3 in DNA: TGTGCCAGCAGCCCTTTAACAGGGGAAAGGAACTATGGCTACACCTTC. Protein: CASSPLTGERNYGYTF.

V usage is TRBV9 and J usage is TRBJ1-6; D unresolved. Between the trimmed V and J ends, which lost 0 bases and 3 bases, there was a span of 7 bases. This CDR3 is built from 15 residues. Germline V lookup: CDR1 SGDLS, CDR2 YYNGEE. The CDR3 DNA reads TGTGCCAGCAGCGTAGCTGAGTTCTATAATTCACCCCTCCACTTT. It yields the protein CASSVAEFYNSPLHF.

The chain uses TRBV5-1 and TRBJ2-1; 8 bases fit TRBD1. With 0 bases clipped from V and 0 bases from J, the junction kept 8 bases outside the gene matches. This CDR3 is 18 amino acids long. The germline V gene has CDR1 SGHRS and CDR2 YFSETQ. The CDR3 loop reads CASSLAKRQGSSYNEQFF. In DNA form, the CDR3 reads TGCGCCAGCAGCTTGGCCAAAAGACAGGGGAGCTCCTACAATGAGCAGTTCTTC.

The chain employs TRBV29-1 and TRBJ1-5; 9 nucleotides agree with TRBD1. V was clipped by 4 bases and J by 2 bases; unmatched bases: 3. The CDR3 is made up of 14 amino acids. In germline, CDR1 is SQVTM, CDR2 ANQGSEA. The CDR3 DNA reads as TGCAGCGTTGGCTGGACAGGGGGCAATCAGCCCCAGCATTTT. Amino acids: CSVGWTGGNQPQHF.

The chain links TRBV28 to TRBJ2-1, with D unresolved. The germline V gene encodes CDR1 MDHEN and CDR2 SYDVKM. V shed 7 bases and J shed 9 bases, with 16 bases lying between them. The CDR3 is made up of 13 amino acids. CDR3 amino acids: CASTTLVRGEQFF. The CDR3 DNA is TGTGCCAGCACCACCCTTGTGAGAGGTGAGCAGTTCTTC.

J is TRBJ1-1 and V is TRBV9, with D maybe TRBD1 (6 bases). CDR3 length: 12 residues. The germline V gene encodes CDR1 SGDLS and CDR2 YYNGEE. V was cut by 3 bases and J by 6 bases, with 9 bases left in between. CDR3 DNA: TGTGCCAGCAGCGGAGGGACATCTGAAGCTTTCTTT. Translated, it gives CASSGGTSEAFF.

The CDR3 spells CASSLNPTSSEQYF. Written as DNA, the CDR3 is TGTGCCAGCAGCTTAAATCCCACTAGTAGCGAGCAGTACTTC. The chain carries TRBV7-3 and TRBJ2-7; tentatively, D is TRBD2 (5 bases). This CDR3 contains 14 residues. In germline, CDR1 is SGHTA, CDR2 FQGTGA. The V gene lost 1 base and the J gene lost 6 bases, with 13 bases spanning the gap.

The chain has TRBV28 and TRBJ2-1, with TRBD1 identical over 7 bases. The V gene end was trimmed by 7 bases and the J gene end by 0 bases; junction bases not matched to a gene: 9. CDR1 MDHEN and CDR2 SYDVKM come from the germline V gene. The CDR3 runs to 16 residues. DNA for the CDR3: TGTGCCAGCATCCAGACAGGGTTTGGCTCCTACAATGAGCAGTTCTTC. Residues: CASIQTGFGSYNEQFF.

On this clone: A read error is possible here, since a much larger clone lies one base away. CDR3 amino acids: CASSSRDRVYGYTF. CDR3 nucleotides: TGTGCCAGCAGCTCCCGGGACAGGGTCTATGGCTACACCTTC. This chain uses TRBV13 with TRBJ1-2; 9 nucleotides line up with TRBD1. Looked up from germline, CDR1 is PRHDT and CDR2 is FYEKMQ (reference sequence). The CDR3 totals 14 residues. Unmatched junction bases numbered 4, after V lost 4 bases and J lost 4 bases.

This chain links TRBV20-1 with TRBJ1-4; 7 positions match TRBD1. After removal of 6 bases from V and 8 bases from J, the junction contained 3 bases not matched to a gene. This CDR3 spans 11 amino acids. In germline, CDR1 is DFQATT, CDR2 SNEGSKA (reference sequence). In nucleotides, the CDR3 is TGCAGTGCCACAGGGGAGGAAAAACTGTTTTTT. This codes for CSATGEEKLFF.

The J gene is TRBJ2-6, the V gene TRBV23-1; D call uncertain. TRBV23-1 is identified as an open reading frame with a role that is uncertain. The CDR3 contains 11 residues. The CDR3 coding sequence is TGCCCTCTGAGGGGGGCCAACGTCCTGACTTTC. Its protein is CPLRGANVLTF.

This rearrangement joins TRBV2 to TRBJ2-3; 7 bases map to TRBD2. The CDR3 contains 14 residues. Per the germline V gene, CDR1 is SNHLY and CDR2 is FYNNEI. J was trimmed by 1 base and V by 8 bases; bases with no gene match: 6. The CDR3 coding sequence is TGTGCCAGCGCCCGGGGGGTGGGCACAGATACGCAGTATTTT. Translation: CASARGVGTDTQYF.

The chain recombines TRBV27 with TRBJ2-1; D gene unclear. The CDR3 is made up of 14 amino acids. Between the trimmed V and J ends, which lost 2 bases and 7 bases, there was a span of 12 bases. Germline CDR1 is MNHEY and CDR2 is SMNVEV (reference sequence). The CDR3 here is CASSLSVSLNEQFF. CDR3 in DNA: TGTGCCAGCAGTTTAAGCGTCAGTTTAAATGAGCAGTTCTTC.

V usage is TRBV3-1 (or the pseudogene TRBV3-2) and J usage is TRBJ2-5; 9 bases fit TRBD1. The length of the CDR3 is 14 residues. Germline CDR1 LGHDT, CDR2 YNNKEL (reference sequence). V lost 4 bases and J lost 4; bases outside the gene matches: 4. CDR3 sequence reads: CASSPRTGVETQYF. The CDR3 nucleotides read TGTGCCAGCAGCCCCCGGACAGGGGTAGAGACCCAGTACTTC.

J is TRBJ1-1 and V is TRBV5-5; no definite D call. The CDR3 totals 13 residues. V gave up 6 bases and J gave up 8 bases, with 17 bases separating them. The V gene's germline CDR1 is SGHKS and CDR2 YYEKEE (reference sequence). CDR3 protein: CASTFEEVVEAFF. For the CDR3, the DNA is TGTGCCAGCACTTTTGAGGAGGTAGTAGAAGCTTTCTTT.

This clone showed up just a few times. The rearrangement joins TRBV28 to TRBJ2-7, with TRBD1 matching over 10 bases. V shed 2 bases and J 4 bases; nucleotides not matched to a gene: 5. Germline lookup yields CDR1 MDHEN and CDR2 SYDVKM. There are 15 residues in the CDR3. CDR3 residues: CASSLGDRGGYEQYF. As DNA, the CDR3 is TGTGCCAGCAGTTTAGGGGACAGGGGAGGTTACGAGCAGTACTTC.

This clone has just a few counts. The V and J genes are TRBV7-3 and TRBJ1-6; D may be TRBD1 (5 bases). The germline gives CDR1 SGHTA, CDR2 FQGTGA. V was pared by 1 base and J by 7 bases, with 8 bases between. This CDR3 is built from 14 residues. For the CDR3, the DNA is TGTGCCAGCAGCTTAATTGGGGGGAATTCACCCCTCCACTTT. It is translated as CASSLIGGNSPLHF.

The sample holds one count of this clone. The chain links TRBV5-1 to TRBJ2-7; possibly TRBD1 for D (6 bases). This CDR3 has 14 residues. Germline CDR1 reads SGHRS; CDR2 reads YFSETQ. Trimming stripped 4 bases from V and 2 bases from J, with 13 bases between. This CDR3 is CASSEGQRTYEQYF. The CDR3 DNA sequence: TGCGCCAGCAGCGAAGGACAGAGGACCTACGAGCAGTACTTC.